This T cell receptor (beta chain) was retrieved from a study of response to subunit inactivated influenza vaccine. The length of the CDR3 is 16 residues. CDR1 and CDR2 from the germline V gene are SGHRS and YFSETQ. The V gene end was trimmed by 1 base and the J gene end by 0 bases; junction bases not matched to a gene: 6. In regard to this clonotype: Antigen: not known.

TCRdb reanalysed the RT-PCR reads using MiXCR and keeps one entry per CDR3 protein. This table has a few hundred thousand distinct CDR3 sequences, 14% appearing once. Study findings and constraints: The authors proposed limited new T cell recruitment per seasonal influenza vaccination.

The sample in question was PBMCs from blood, obtained roughly 13 days after vaccination. The clonotype originates from a man between 45 and 60 years old who received an inactivated influenza vaccine. V gene TRBV5-1 combines with J gene TRBJ2-7; 8 nucleotides align to TRBD2. Here the CDR3 DNA reads TGCGCCAGCAGCTTGAACTTAGCGGGAAGCTCCTACGAGCAGTACTTC. This codes for CASSLNLAGSSYEQYF.